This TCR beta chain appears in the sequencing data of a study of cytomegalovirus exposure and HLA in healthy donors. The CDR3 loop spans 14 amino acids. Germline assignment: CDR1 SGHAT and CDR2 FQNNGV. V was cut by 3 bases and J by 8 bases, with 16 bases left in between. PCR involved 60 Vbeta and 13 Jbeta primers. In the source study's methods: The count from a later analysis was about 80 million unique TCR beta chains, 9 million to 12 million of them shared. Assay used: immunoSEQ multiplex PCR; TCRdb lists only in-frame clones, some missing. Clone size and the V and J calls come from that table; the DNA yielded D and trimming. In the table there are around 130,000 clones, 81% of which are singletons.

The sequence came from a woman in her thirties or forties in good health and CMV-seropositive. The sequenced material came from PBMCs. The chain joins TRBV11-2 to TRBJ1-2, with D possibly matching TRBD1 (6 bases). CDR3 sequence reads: CASSLGRGAGGYTF. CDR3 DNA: TGTGCCAGCAGCTTGGGCCGGGGGGCCGGGGGCTACACCTTC.